The source of this T cell receptor (beta chain) is a study of early T cells in non-severe SARS-CoV-2 infection. Separate cDNA molecules each had unique molecular identifiers attached to them. One entry per CDR3 protein results from TCRdb running MiXCR on the 5' RACE reads. Among more than 80,000 distinct CDR3 sequences listed, roughly 15% were seen once. In germline, CDR1 is SGDLS, CDR2 YYNGEE. This CDR3 is 15 amino acids long. The V end lost 4 bases, the J end lost 6 bases, and 17 bases lay between the germline ends. The clonotype comes from an adult who was a healthcare worker with PCR-confirmed SARS-CoV-2 infection or an uninfected control (not recorded which). Material for sequencing was whole blood. The V call is TRBV9, the J call TRBJ2-1; D may match TRBD1 or TRBD2 (5 bases each). As DNA, the CDR3 is TGTGCCAGCAGCCTCTACGGCCGGGACCGCAATGAGCAGTTCTTC. Amino acid sequence: CASSLYGRDRNEQFF.